This T cell receptor (beta chain) was recovered during a study of identical twins. Study-level findings and limits: With abundant cord blood beta clonotypes, insertions were fewer; memory repertoires showed no such pattern. Weaker excess twin sharing was observed in beta out-of-frame sequences.

TCRdb used MiXCR to reprocess the 5' RACE reads, holding one entry per CDR3 protein. The table records 350,000 or so distinct CDR3 sequences, approximately 9.1% of them present only once. The CDR3 contains 12 residues. Trimming removed 3 bases at V and 8 bases at J, with 10 bases between. Germline V lookup: CDR1 SQVTM, CDR2 ANQGSEA. Healthy Caucasian donors formed the entire cohort. The sample holds many counts of this clonotype. Its cognate antigen is unknown. The receptor was isolated from a woman between 50 and 59 years old in good health. The chain recombines TRBV29-1 with TRBJ2-2, with D unresolved. Sample: naive T cells sorted from blood. DNA of the CDR3: TGCAGCGTTGAGGGCAGGCTGGGGGAGCTGTTTTTT. It is translated as CSVEGRLGELFF.